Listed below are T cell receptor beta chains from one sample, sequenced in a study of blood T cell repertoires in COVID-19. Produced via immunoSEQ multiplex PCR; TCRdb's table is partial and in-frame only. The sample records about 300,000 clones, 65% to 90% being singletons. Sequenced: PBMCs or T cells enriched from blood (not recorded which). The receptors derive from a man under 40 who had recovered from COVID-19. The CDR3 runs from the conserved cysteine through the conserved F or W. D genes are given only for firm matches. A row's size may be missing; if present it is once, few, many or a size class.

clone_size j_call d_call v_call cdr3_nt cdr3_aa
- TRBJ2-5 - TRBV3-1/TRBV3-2 TGTGCCAGCAGCCAAGATAGACGGGCACTAGTCGAAGAGACCCAGTACTTC CASSQDRRALVEETQYF
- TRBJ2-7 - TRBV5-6 TGTGCCAGCAGCTTGTGGGTACAGTCTTCCACCTACGAGCAGTACTTC CASSLWVQSSTYEQYF
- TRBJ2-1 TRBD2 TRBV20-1 TGCAGTGCTAGTTCATCCGGGACTAGTGATGAGCAGTTCTTC CSASSSGTSDEQFF
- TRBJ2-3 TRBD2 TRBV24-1 TGTGCCACCAGTGATTTGGGACTAGCGGGAACAGATACGCAGTATTTT CATSDLGLAGTDTQYF
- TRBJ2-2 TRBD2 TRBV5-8 TGTGCCAGCAGCTTGGAAATCCCGGGGGAGGGCACCGGGGAGCTGTTTTTT CASSLEIPGEGTGELFF
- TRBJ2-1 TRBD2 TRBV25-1 TGTGCCAGCATCACTAATAGCGGGGGCACCTACAATGAGCAGTTCTTC CASITNSGGTYNEQFF
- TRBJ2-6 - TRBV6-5 TGTGCCAGCAGGCAACAGGGTTCTGGGGCCAACGTCCTGACTTTC CASRQQGSGANVLTF
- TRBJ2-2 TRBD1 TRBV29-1 TGCAGCGTAAGACAGGGGGCGGTCACCGGGGAGCTGTTTTTT CSVRQGAVTGELFF
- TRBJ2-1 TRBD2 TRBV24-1 TGTGCCACCAGTGAAAATAGCGGGGGGGCATGGCAGTTCTTC CATSENSGGAWQFF
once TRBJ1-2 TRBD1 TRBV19 TGTGCCAGTAGTCCCCGGGACAGGGAATACACCTTC CASSPRDREYTF